The 23 T cell receptor beta chains listed next were all sequenced from one sample in a study of T cell responses to AZD1222 COVID-19 vaccine. The data were produced by immunoSEQ multiplex PCR, yet TCRdb's version contains in-frame clones alone and is incomplete. Of 100,000 or so clones listed, approximately 90% are singletons. The sequencing here drew on peripheral blood, taken on day 0 of AZD1222 vaccination. The receptors here all came from an adult in good health.

CDR3 coding DNA: TGCGCCAGCAGCTTACAAGGGGGTTGGGAGACCCAGTACTTC. This gives the protein CASSLQGGWETQYF. The gene calls are TRBV5-1 and TRBJ2-5; a weak D match, TRBD1 (6 bases). The CDR3 sequence is 14 residues long. V was trimmed by 2 bases and J by 5 bases, leaving 13 bases between them. CDR1 and CDR2 (germline): SGHRS, YFSETQ.

The chain carries TRBV28 and TRBJ1-6; D may be TRBD1 (5 bases). From germline, CDR1 is MDHEN and CDR2 SYDVKM. Trimming removed 5 bases at V and 10 bases at J, with 12 bases between. CDR3 length equals 13 residues. The CDR3 spells CASSPGTISPLHF. The CDR3 region has the DNA TGTGCCAGCAGTCCCGGGACGATATCACCCCTCCACTTT.

This chain links TRBV7-3 with TRBJ2-7; D might be TRBD2 (5 bases). This CDR3 has 14 amino acids. Germline CDR1 SGHTA, CDR2 FQGTGA. V was trimmed by 4 bases and J by 0 bases, leaving 10 bases between them. CDR3 in DNA: TGTGCCAGCAGCTCGGACTTGATCTCCTACGAGCAGTACTTC. This gives the protein CASSSDLISYEQYF. Together with reference TRBV7-3 and TRBJ2-7, the CDR3 gives the full variable domain: GAGVSQTPSNKVTEKGKYVELRCDPISGHTALYWYRQSLGQGPEFLIYFQGTGAADDSGLPNDRFFAVRPEGSVSTLKIQRTERGDSAVYLCASSSDLISYEQYFGPGTRLTVT.

The chain combines TRBV24-1 with TRBJ2-2; D gene uncertain. This CDR3 is 13 amino acids long. CDR1 and CDR2 (germline): KGHDR, SFDVKD. V lost 5 bases and J lost 3, with 6 bases in between. CDR3 amino acids: CATSAPDTGELFF. The CDR3 DNA follows: TGTGCCACCAGTGCCCCAGACACCGGGGAGCTGTTTTTT.

V and J are TRBV6-4 and TRBJ2-7; D may be TRBD2 (6 bases). The CDR3 runs 14 residues. Trimming shortened V by 3 bases and J by 1 base, and 10 bases separated the two germline ends. Germline lookup yields CDR1 MRHNA and CDR2 SNTAGT. The CDR3 loop is CASSDLGGSYEQYF. The CDR3 DNA is TGTGCCAGCAGTGATCTGGGGGGATCCTACGAGCAGTACTTC.

The genes are TRBV5-8 and TRBJ2-7; unclear D gene. Germline lookup yields CDR1 SGHTS and CDR2 YDEGEE. V dropped 0 bases and J dropped 2 bases, with 6 bases sitting between them. This CDR3 is 13 amino acids long. CDR3 amino acids: CASSLGGTYEQYF. The CDR3 DNA reads as TGTGCCAGCAGCTTGGGAGGAACCTACGAGCAGTACTTC.

This clone has just one count. The V gene is TRBV21-1, the J gene TRBJ2-1; TRBD2 was called by the table and not checked on the DNA. TRBV21-1 is noted as a pseudogene. The CDR3 totals 16 residues. The DNA for the CDR3 is TGTGCCAGCAGCAAAGAGGCGGGAGGGCCGTACAATGAGCAGTTCTTC. This gives the protein CASSKEAGGPYNEQFF.

The rearrangement uses TRBV7-2 and TRBJ2-7, with no clear D. The CDR3 is made up of 12 amino acids. Trimming pared 2 bases from V and 0 bases from J, leaving 2 bases between. Germline V gives CDR1 SGHTA, CDR2 FQGNSA. As DNA, the CDR3 is TGTGCCAGCAGCTTAAACTCCTACGAGCAGTACTTC. It is translated as CASSLNSYEQYF.

The V and J genes are TRBV4-3 and TRBJ2-7; 11 bases are shared with TRBD2. CDR1 is LGHNA and CDR2 is YSLEER in the germline V gene. This CDR3 is built from 15 residues. The V segment lost 0 bases and the J segment 6 bases; nucleotides outside the gene matches: 4. The CDR3: CASSQDNLAGGEQYF. The CDR3 DNA sequence: TGCGCCAGCAGCCAAGATAACCTAGCGGGAGGCGAGCAGTACTTC.

The chain uses TRBV5-1 and TRBJ2-1, with no clear D. CDR1 is SGHRS, CDR2 YFSETQ, per germline. Trimming removed 4 bases at V and 0 bases at J, with 11 bases between. The CDR3 is 15 amino acids. The CDR3 DNA is TGCGCCAGCAGCCAAGACGCGAACTCCTACAATGAGCAGTTCTTC. It translates to CASSQDANSYNEQFF.

This chain joins TRBV28 and TRBJ1-6, with D tentatively TRBD1 (5 bases). The germline V gene encodes CDR1 MDHEN and CDR2 SYDVKM. Trimming shortened V by 3 bases and J by 8 bases, and 14 bases separated the two germline ends. This CDR3 contains 15 residues. CDR3 region: CASSLGVNSHSPLHF. The CDR3 DNA reads TGTGCCAGCAGTTTGGGGGTTAATTCCCATTCACCCCTCCACTTT.

The V and J genes are TRBV6-4 and TRBJ2-3; D is unresolved. Germline loops: CDR1 MRHNA, CDR2 SNTAGT. This CDR3 spans 13 amino acids. Trimming removed 2 bases at V and 4 bases at J, with 7 bases between. CDR3 DNA: TGTGCCAGCAGTGACCTGGAATCAGATACGCAGTATTTT. This codes for CASSDLESDTQYF.

The CDR3 sequence is CASSIATGFMNTEAFF. DNA for the CDR3: TGTGCCAGTAGTATAGCAACAGGTTTCATGAACACTGAAGCTTTCTTT. The rearrangement uses TRBV19 and TRBJ1-1, with D tentatively TRBD1 (5 bases). The CDR3 extends over 16 amino acids. V gave up 1 base and J gave up 0 bases, with 12 bases separating them. The germline CDR1 and CDR2 sequences are LNHDA and SQIVND (reference sequence).

Notes on this clone: At one boundary the junction diverges from the germline segment, which might be a read error. The J gene is TRBJ2-7, the V gene TRBV5-6; perhaps TRBD2 as D (6 bases). From germline, CDR1 is SGHDT and CDR2 YYEEEE. The CDR3 runs to 12 residues. The CDR3 reads CASSLPSGGKDF. CDR3 bases: TGTGCCAGCAGCTTACCTTCGGGCGGGAAGGACTTC.

For the CDR3, the DNA is TGTGCCTTGTCCGGGACAGGGAATCAGCCCCAGCATTTT. Translated, it gives CALSGTGNQPQHF. The chain has TRBV30 and TRBJ1-5, with 9 positions matching TRBD1. V trimming: 7 bases; J trimming: 4 bases; junction bases outside the gene matches: 5. There are 13 residues in the CDR3. Germline V gene sequence: CDR1 GTSNPN, CDR2 SVGIG (reference sequence). The full variable domain, with the rest looked up from reference TRBV30 and TRBJ1-5, is SQTIHQWPATLVQPVGSPLSLECTVEGTSNPNLYWYRQAAGRGLQLLFYSVGIGQISSEVPQNLSASRPQDRQFILSSKKLLLSDSGFYLCALSGTGNQPQHFGDGTRLSIL.

The chain carries TRBV18 and TRBJ1-3, with D unclear. This CDR3 has 14 residues. The V gene lost 6 bases and the J gene lost 4 bases, with 13 bases spanning the gap. Germline V gene data show CDR1 as KGHSH and CDR2 as LQKENI. The CDR3 bases are TGTGCCAGCTCCCCATCAGGCGGCGGAAACACCATATATTTT. As protein: CASSPSGGGNTIYF.

The chain uses TRBV24-1 and TRBJ2-2, with D tentatively TRBD2 (5 bases). This CDR3 spans 15 amino acids. Trimming left V 3 bases short and J 3 bases short, with 10 bases between. CDR1 and CDR2 from the germline V gene are KGHDR and SFDVKD. The CDR3 here is CATSDPGLDTGELFF. The CDR3 coding sequence is TGTGCCACCAGTGATCCTGGACTGGACACCGGGGAGCTGTTTTTT.

The chain recombines TRBV27 with TRBJ2-7, with no clear D. This CDR3 comprises 15 residues. Germline V gene lookup returns CDR1 MNHEY and CDR2 SMNVEV (reference sequence). V lost 3 bases, J lost 2 bases, and 14 bases lay in between. CDR3: CASSFKGGITYEQYF. The CDR3 DNA reads as TGTGCCAGCAGTTTTAAAGGTGGGATAACCTACGAGCAGTACTTC.

The chain recombines TRBV2 with TRBJ2-3; TRBD2 matches 7 bases. V was clipped by 6 bases and J by 4 bases; unmatched bases: 10. The CDR3 runs 15 residues. The germline V gene encodes CDR1 SNHLY and CDR2 FYNNEI. The CDR3 spells CASRGRAGVSDTQYF. CDR3 DNA: TGTGCCAGCAGGGGCCGGGCGGGAGTATCAGATACGCAGTATTTT.

V and J are TRBV11-2 and TRBJ2-5, with 9 bases matching TRBD2. The CDR3 runs to 16 residues. The trim removed 1 base at V and 4 bases at J, leaving 7 bases unmatched. Germline CDR1 is SGHAT and CDR2 is FQNNGV. DNA for the CDR3: TGTGCCAGCAGCTTAGGGATTAGCGGGAGACTAGAGACCCAGTACTTC. Translating gives CASSLGISGRLETQYF.

This clone was observed many times. The V call is TRBV29-1, the J call TRBJ1-2; 8 bases map to TRBD1. CDR3 size: 14 residues. Germline values: CDR1 SQVTM, CDR2 ANQGSEA. V was pared by 3 bases and J by 8 bases, with 11 bases of the junction left unmatched. The chain's CDR3 is CSVDPSGGADGYTF. The CDR3 DNA sequence: TGCAGCGTTGATCCCTCAGGGGGCGCTGACGGCTACACCTTC.

As regards this clone: One junction end disagrees with the germline gene, perhaps due to a read error. This sequence joins TRBV27 and TRBJ2-7, with 8 positions matching TRBD1. The CDR3 runs to 16 residues. In germline, CDR1 is MNHEY, CDR2 SMNVEV (reference sequence). CDR3 amino acids: CVSRPRSGTGLYEQYF. CDR3 nucleotide sequence: TGTGTCAGCAGACCCCGGTCCGGGACAGGACTCTACGAGCAGTACTTC.

This sequence joins TRBV2 and TRBJ2-7; D not certain. The CDR3 spans 11 residues. Germline CDR1 and CDR2: SNHLY and FYNNEI. Deletions cut 7 bases from V and 1 base from J, with 5 bases between. The CDR3 reads CASMRSYEQYF. The DNA for the CDR3 is TGTGCCAGCATGAGGTCCTACGAGCAGTACTTC.